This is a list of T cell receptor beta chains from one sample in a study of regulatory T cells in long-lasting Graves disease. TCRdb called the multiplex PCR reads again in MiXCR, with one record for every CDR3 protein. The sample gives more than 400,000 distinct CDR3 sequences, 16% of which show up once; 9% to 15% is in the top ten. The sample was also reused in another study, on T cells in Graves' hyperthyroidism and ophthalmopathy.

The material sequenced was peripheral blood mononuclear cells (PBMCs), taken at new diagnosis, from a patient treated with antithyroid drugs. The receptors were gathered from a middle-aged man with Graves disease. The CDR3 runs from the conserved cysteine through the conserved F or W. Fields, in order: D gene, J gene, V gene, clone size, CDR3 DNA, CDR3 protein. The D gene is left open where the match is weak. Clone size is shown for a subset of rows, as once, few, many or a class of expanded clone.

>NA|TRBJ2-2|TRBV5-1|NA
TGCGCCAGCACCAATACAGGGCCCAACACCGGGGAGCTGTTTTTT
CASTNTGPNTGELFF
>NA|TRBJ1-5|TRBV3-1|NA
TGTGCCAGCAGTCAGCCAGAAGGGCCCCAGCATTTT
CASSQPEGPQHF
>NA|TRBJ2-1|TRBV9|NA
TGTGCCAGCAGCGTAGGGGGGGCTAGCAATGAGCAGTTCTTC
CASSVGGASNEQFF
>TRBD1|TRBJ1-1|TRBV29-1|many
TGCAGCGTTGAAGAAAGTGGGACAGGGAACACTGAAGCTTTCTTT
CSVEESGTGNTEAFF
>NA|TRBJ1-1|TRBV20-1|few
TGCAGTTCATCTATTGGGTTGCTTGGGGGATACACTGAAGCTTTCTTT
CSSSIGLLGGYTEAFF
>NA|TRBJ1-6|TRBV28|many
TGTGCCAGCAGGCCGGGAAGCCTCTATAATTCACCCCTCCACTTT
CASRPGSLYNSPLHF
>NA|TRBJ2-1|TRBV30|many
TGTGCCTGTTCCGGTCAATACAATGAGCAGTTCTTC
CACSGQYNEQFF
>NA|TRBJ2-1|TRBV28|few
TGTGCCAGCAGTATGGCGGCGGGTGGGGGCAATGAGCAGTTCTTC
CASSMAAGGGNEQFF
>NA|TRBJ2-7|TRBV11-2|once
TGTGCCAGCAGCTTAGTTACTTCCTGGCAGTACTTC
CASSLVTSWQYF
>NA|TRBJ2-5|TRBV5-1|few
TGCGCCAGCAGCGGCTCCAGGGGTCCAGAGACCCAGTACTTC
CASSGSRGPETQYF
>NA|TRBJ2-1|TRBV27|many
TGTGCCAGCAGTTGGTTGAGACACGACAATGAGCAGTTCTTC
CASSWLRHDNEQFF
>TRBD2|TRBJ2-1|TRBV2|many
TGTGCCAGCATGGGTAGTGCTAGCGGATACAATGAGCAGTTCTTC
CASMGSASGYNEQFF
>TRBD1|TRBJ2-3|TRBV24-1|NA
TGTGCCACCAGTGATTTGGGGACAGGGAGTAGCACAGATACGCAGTATTTT
CATSDLGTGSSTDTQYF
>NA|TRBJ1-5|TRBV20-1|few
TGCAGTGCCCAAAAACAGGCTAATCAGCCCCAGCATTTT
CSAQKQANQPQHF
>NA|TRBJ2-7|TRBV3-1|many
TGTGCCAGCAGCCAAGAAAGGGGGAAGTACGAGCAGTACTTC
CASSQERGKYEQYF
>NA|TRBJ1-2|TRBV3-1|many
TGTGCCAGCAGCCAAGATAGTGCACAGGCGAAATCCTATGGCTACACCTTC
CASSQDSAQAKSYGYTF
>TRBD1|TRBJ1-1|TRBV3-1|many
TGTGCCAGCAGCCATCTTGACAGGGTGAACACTGAAGCTTTCTTT
CASSHLDRVNTEAFF
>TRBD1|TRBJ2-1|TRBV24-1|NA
TGTGCCACCAGTGATTTCCCGGGACAGGGAACGCACAATGAGCAGTTCTTC
CATSDFPGQGTHNEQFF